This T cell receptor beta chain was sequenced for a study of chemoradiotherapy in HPV16-positive cancers. The study's findings and limits: In HPV16-positive patients, HPV-responsive T-cell expansion tracked better recurrence-free survival.

The table came from immunoSEQ multiplex PCR; TCRdb's copy has only in-frame clones and leaves some out. The profile shows approximately 9,000 clones, 80% to 85% of them singletons. About this clone: As yet, its antigen is unknown.

V lost 5 bases to trimming and J lost 4 bases, with 9 bases between them. Germline loops: CDR1 SGHAT, CDR2 FQNNGV. This CDR3 contains 12 residues. This clonotype was sampled from a human donor with HPV-associated anogenital cancer. V gene TRBV11-2 combines with J gene TRBJ2-7; tentatively, D is TRBD1 (5 bases). The sample here was blood, taken from a patient who underwent chemoradiotherapy. The CDR3 sequence: CASSRTHYEQYF. CDR3 DNA: TGTGCCAGCAGCCGGACACATTACGAGCAGTACTTC.